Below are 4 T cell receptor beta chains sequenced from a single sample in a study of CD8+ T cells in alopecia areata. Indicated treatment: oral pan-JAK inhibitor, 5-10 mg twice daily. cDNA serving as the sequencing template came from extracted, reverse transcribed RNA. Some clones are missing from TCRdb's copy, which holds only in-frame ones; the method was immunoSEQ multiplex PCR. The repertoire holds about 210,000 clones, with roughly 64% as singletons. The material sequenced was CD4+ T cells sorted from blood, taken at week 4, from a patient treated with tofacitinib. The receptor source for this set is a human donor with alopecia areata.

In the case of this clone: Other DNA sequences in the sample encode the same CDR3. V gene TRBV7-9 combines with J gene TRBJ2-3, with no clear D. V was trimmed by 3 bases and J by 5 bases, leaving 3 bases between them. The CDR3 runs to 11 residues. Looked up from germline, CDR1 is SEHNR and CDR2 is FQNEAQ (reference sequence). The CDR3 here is CASSFGDTQYF. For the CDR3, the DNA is TGTGCCAGCAGCTTTGGAGATACGCAGTATTTT.

The CDR3 reads CASRLGQENNSPLHF. For the CDR3, the DNA is TGTGCCAGCAGGCTGGGACAGGAGAATAATTCACCCCTCCACTTT. This chain joins TRBV6-6 and TRBJ1-6, with TRBD1 matching 8 bases. V lost 6 bases, J lost 5 bases, and 6 bases stayed unmatched. This CDR3 has 15 residues. Germline V gene data show CDR1 as MNHNY and CDR2 as SVGAGI (reference sequence).

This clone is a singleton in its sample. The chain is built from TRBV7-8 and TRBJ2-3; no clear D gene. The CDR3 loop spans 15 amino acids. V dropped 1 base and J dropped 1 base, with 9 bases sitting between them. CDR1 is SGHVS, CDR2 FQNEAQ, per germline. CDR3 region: CASSLVYGRTDTQYF. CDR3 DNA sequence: TGTGCCAGCAGCTTAGTATATGGGCGCACAGATACGCAGTATTTT.

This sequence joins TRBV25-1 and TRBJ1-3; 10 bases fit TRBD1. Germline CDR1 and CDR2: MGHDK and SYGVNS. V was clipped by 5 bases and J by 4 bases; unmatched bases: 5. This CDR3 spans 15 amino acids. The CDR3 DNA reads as TGTGCCAGCAGTCCAAGGGACAGGGGAGGAAACACCATATATTTT. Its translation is CASSPRDRGGNTIYF.